Here is one T cell receptor (beta chain) with its context. This clonotype showed up many times. The antigen this receptor binds is unknown. Base qualities were left out, and no much larger clone turns up one base away. TCR beta VDJ combination and CDR3 sequence profiling used genomic DNA as the template. An Illumina HiSeq 2000 was used for TCR repertoire sequencing. From the authors' description of their analysis: Repertoire assessment relied on Simpson's diversity index, CDR3 size and DJ length profiles, and TRBV/TRBJ rearrangement plots. The most abundant DNA sequence in the deep sequencing data was taken as the immunodominant clone. CDR3 amino acid sequences were checked for sharing between subjects and were compared against published repertoires and the VDJdb database. TCRdb itself trimmed the public reads at Q25 with fastp, ran MiXCR and retained productive beta chains. Here each entry gathers all rows of one CDR3 protein and keeps the most common genes and DNA. None of the V and J calls come from the authors' own analysis; TCRdb made them. The sample records fewer than 250,000 distinct CDR3 sequences, approximately 51% of which are singletons. The ten biggest clones cover 15% to 20% of the sample.

The CDR3 sequence holds 12 residues, the cysteine and phenylalanine included. Of all the DNA, just the CDR3 is kept, 36 bases in frame from base 1. Via the germline V gene (reference sequence), CDR1 is LGHDT and CDR2 YNNKEL. V is pared back by 0 bases and J by 11 bases, with 11 bases lying between the germline termini. The source of the sample is a study of CD8+CD57+ T cells in acquired aplastic anemia (dated by TCRdb to 2016 to 2019). For the wider study: DNA extracted from sorted CD4+ and CD8+ cells had a mean of around 3 ug, with a range of about 0.19 to 30 ug. CD8+CD57+ expansion was defined as a frequency above the mean frequency observed in healthy subjects. Points the paper makes about the study in general: Roughly 30 CD8+ CDR3 sequences were shared between patients and controls but appeared highly expressed in patients and within their immunodominant clones. Patients and healthy controls showed no significant difference in CD8+ Simpson's diversity (P=0.060).

The patients picked for sequencing were ones in whom flow cytometry had shown an expansion of CD8+CD57+ cells. Every patient had a diagnosis of severe acquired aplastic anemia based on International Study of Aplastic Anemia and Agranulocytosis and Camitta criteria. Patients had received no therapy at the time of blood sampling. TCR repertoires of sorted CD4+ and CD8+ blood T cells from severe aplastic anemia patients and healthy subjects were deep-sequenced in the study. In the USA, patient enrollment took place under clinicaltrials.gov protocols 00001620, 01623167, 00001397, 00071045, 00081523 and 00961064. Ficoll-Paque density gradient centrifugation was used to isolate peripheral blood mononuclear cells. Before DNA was extracted, CD4+ and CD8+ T cells were sorted using either FACS or magnetic beads.

Sample: sorted CD4+, CD8+, or CD8+CD57+ T cells (not recorded which) from PBMCs. The origin of this receptor is a human donor with aplastic anemia. The rearranged chain carries TRBV3-1 and TRBJ2-7, with the D gene uncertain. The nucleotide sequence is TGTGCCAGCAGCCAAGAAGGGCGGAATGAGTACTTC. The encoded protein is CASSQEGRNEYF.